The next 9 T cell receptor beta chains were all read from a single sample in a study of human T cells and chemical hapten exposure. TCRdb re-called the RACE reads with MiXCR, one entry per CDR3 protein. In the table there are tens of thousands of distinct CDR3 sequences, 9.5% to 12% of which are singletons. Time point defined: pre-sensitization, week 0. Specified treatment: therapeutic diphenylcyclopropenone sensitization with weekly scalp DPC. This material consisted of whole blood, taken in connection with sensitization to the hapten diphenylcyclopropenone (DPC). These receptors were obtained from a woman in her 50s with alopecia areata. Some clones in this sample may be carry-over from other donors' samples.

This clonotype was seen repeatedly, ten times or more. V usage is TRBV7-2 and J usage is TRBJ2-2, with unresolved D. Germline-derived CDR1 and CDR2 are SGHTA and FQGNSA. The CDR3 runs to 16 residues. The V and J ends lost 0 bases and 2 bases respectively, with 10 bases between them. The CDR3 protein is CASSLAAGANTGELFF. CDR3 nucleotides: TGTGCCAGCAGCTTAGCAGCAGGAGCCAACACCGGGGAGCTGTTTTTT.

This clonotype has only one observation. The chain is built from TRBV10-3 and TRBJ1-1; 10 positions agree with TRBD1. J lost 4 bases, V lost 7 bases, and 15 bases had no gene match. Germline V gene data show CDR1 as ENHRY and CDR2 as SYGVKD. CDR3 length: 17 residues. The CDR3 nucleotides are TGTGCCATCATGGGACAGGGGAGCTCGGCGGGTGGCACTGAAGCTTTCTTT. It specifies CAIMGQGSSAGGTEAFF.

This clonotype was recorded at least ten times. The V gene is TRBV28, the J gene TRBJ2-1; 7 bases align to TRBD2. Trimming cost V 1 base and J 3 bases; bases outside gene matches: 3. The CDR3 contains 15 residues. From germline, CDR1 is MDHEN and CDR2 SYDVKM. The CDR3 loop reads CASSLFSGDYNEQFF. The DNA for the CDR3 is TGTGCCAGCAGTTTATTCAGCGGGGACTACAATGAGCAGTTCTTC.

CDR3 sequence: CSAIPQGHYGYTF. The CDR3 coding sequence is TGCAGTGCTATCCCACAGGGCCACTATGGCTACACCTTC. The chain employs TRBV20-1 and TRBJ1-2; D is possibly TRBD1 (6 bases). CDR1 DFQATT and CDR2 SNEGSKA come from the germline V gene (reference sequence). The germline V and J ends were trimmed by 4 bases and 3 bases, with 12 bases remaining between them. The CDR3 spans 13 residues.

This clonotype was seen more than once but under ten times. This chain uses TRBV27 with TRBJ2-2; D not resolved. V was trimmed by 3 bases and J by 0 bases, leaving 14 bases between them. The CDR3 has 17 amino acids. CDR1 is MNHEY and CDR2 is SMNVEV in the germline V gene (reference sequence). The DNA for the CDR3 is TGTGCCAGCAGTTTCAGACCGGGCCGAGCGAACACCGGGGAGCTGTTTTTT. Its protein is CASSFRPGRANTGELFF.

The gene calls are TRBV5-1 and TRBJ2-7, with 8 bases fitting TRBD2. In germline, CDR1 is SGHRS, CDR2 YFSETQ. V lost 4 bases and J lost 4; bases outside the gene matches: 13. The length of the CDR3 is 16 residues. DNA for the CDR3: TGCGCCAGCAGCCTAGCCACTAGCGGAGTACCATACGAGCAGTACTTC. Encoded protein: CASSLATSGVPYEQYF.

This clonotype was seen more than once but under ten times. CDR3 in amino acids: CASRELAGRNNEQFF. The CDR3 bases are TGTGCCAGCAGGGAACTAGCGGGTAGAAACAATGAGCAGTTCTTC. This chain links TRBV12-3 or TRBV12-4 with TRBJ2-1; TRBD2 matches at 9 bases. The junction had 8 bases not matched to a gene; V was cut back by 6 bases and J by 5 bases. The CDR3 is made up of 15 amino acids.

This clonotype was counted at least ten times. The chain has TRBV29-1 and TRBJ2-7; TRBD1 matches 9 bases. Trimming took 6 bases from V and 2 from J; bases not matched to a gene: 8. The CDR3 loop spans 14 amino acids. Per germline, CDR1 SQVTM and CDR2 ANQGSEA. The CDR3 is CSVVDRGTTYEQYF. In DNA form, the CDR3 reads TGCAGCGTCGTCGACAGGGGGACGACCTACGAGCAGTACTTC.

This clonotype was seen ten or more times. The J gene is TRBJ2-1, the V gene TRBV5-4; D possibly corresponds to TRBD2 (6 bases). V gave up 3 bases and J gave up 3 bases, with 16 bases separating them. CDR1 is SGHNT, CDR2 YYREEE, per germline (reference sequence). This CDR3 is built from 16 residues. The CDR3 coding sequence is TGTGCCAGCAGCTCGCACCGGGACTCCCTCTACAATGAGCAGTTCTTC. Its translation: CASSSHRDSLYNEQFF. The whole variable domain, filled in from reference TRBV5-4 and TRBJ2-1, reads ETGVTQSPTHLIKTRGQQVTLRCSSQSGHNTVSWYQQALGQGPQFIFQYYREEENGRGNFPPRFSGLQFPNYSSELNVNALELDDSALYLCASSSHRDSLYNEQFFGPGTRLTVL.